Presented here are 7 T cell receptor beta chains from one specimen sequenced in a study of OX40 agonist ivuxolimab in advanced cancers. Assay: immunoSEQ multiplex PCR; the TCRdb copy retains only in-frame clones and omits some. The sample records 50,000 or so clones, around nine tenths being singletons. Specimen: CD4+ or CD8+ T cells sorted from blood, collected in a trial of the OX40 agonist ivuxolimab. The receptors stem from an adult with an advanced solid tumor such as melanoma, head and neck, liver or kidney cancer.

The CDR3 loop reads CASRGGQASSYEQYF. In DNA, the CDR3 is TGTGCCAGCAGGGGGGGACAGGCCTCATCCTACGAGCAGTACTTC. The J gene is TRBJ2-7, the V gene TRBV2, with TRBD1 matching over 8 bases. Losses at the gene ends were 6 bases for V and 1 base for J; bases not matched to a gene: 8. Germline values: CDR1 SNHLY, CDR2 FYNNEI. This CDR3 region has 15 residues.

This chain uses TRBV7-9 with TRBJ2-3, with D tentatively TRBD2 (6 bases). This CDR3 is built from 14 residues. V was cut by 3 bases and J by 5 bases, with 12 bases left in between. Germline V gives CDR1 SEHNR, CDR2 FQNEAQ (reference sequence). This CDR3 is CASSFSGAGDTQYF. The CDR3, as DNA: TGTGCCAGCAGCTTTAGCGGAGCAGGAGATACGCAGTATTTT.

The V and J genes are TRBV27 and TRBJ2-1, with 8 bases fitting TRBD2. Per the germline V gene, CDR1 is MNHEY and CDR2 is SMNVEV (reference sequence). The CDR3 sequence is 17 residues long. V shed 7 bases, J shed 10 bases, and the junction held 21 bases outside the gene matches. The CDR3 region is CASTHVVSSSGREEQFF. The CDR3, as DNA: TGTGCCAGCACCCATGTCGTATCGTCCAGCGGGAGAGAGGAGCAGTTCTTC.

Of note for this clone: Other nucleotide sequences in the sample specify the same CDR3. The gene calls are TRBV18 and TRBJ2-5; D not resolved. CDR3 length equals 11 residues. With 3 bases removed from V and 5 bases from J, the gap between germline ends came to 4 bases. Looked up from germline, CDR1 is KGHSH and CDR2 is LQKENI. The CDR3 DNA follows: TGTGCCAGCTCACCCGGGGAGACCCAGTACTTC. Its protein is CASSPGETQYF. The whole variable domain, filled in from reference TRBV18 and TRBJ2-5, reads NAGVMQNPRHLVRRRGQEARLRCSPMKGHSHVYWYRQLPEEGLKFMVYLQKENIIDESGMPKERFSAEFPKEGPSILRIQQVVRGDSAAYFCASSPGETQYFGPGTRLLVL.

This clone was seen a single time. The rearrangement joins TRBV5-1 to TRBJ2-5, with 9 bases aligning to TRBD2. The tail of the sequence fits TRBJ2-7 better, so the J call may be wrong. The CDR3 length is 15 residues. Germline CDR1 reads SGHRS; CDR2 reads YFSETQ. The CDR3 DNA sequence: TGCGCCAGCAGCTTTGGCGGGAGGGCCATCTACGAGCAGTACTTC. Translating it yields CASSFGGRAIYEQYF.

The chain combines TRBV30 with TRBJ1-5, with D perhaps matching TRBD1 (6 bases). V lost 3 bases and J lost 4, with 13 bases in between. The CDR3 consists of 14 residues. CDR1 GTSNPN and CDR2 SVGIG come from the germline V gene (reference sequence). DNA for the CDR3: TGTGCCTGGAGCCAGGGGCAATTTAATCAGCCCCAGCATTTT. Translating it yields CAWSQGQFNQPQHF.

The chain carries TRBV18 and TRBJ2-4; D remains unclear. Germline V CDR1 and CDR2: KGHSH, LQKENI. This CDR3 has 11 residues. Between the trimmed V and J ends, which lost 5 bases and 5 bases, there was a span of 4 bases. CDR3 sequence: CASSYENIQYF. The CDR3 DNA reads TGTGCCAGCTCATACGAAAACATTCAGTACTTC.